The 19 T cell receptor beta chains presented below share a single source sample, sequenced in a study of tissue T cells after allogeneic stem cell transplantation. Time point in this sample: mouse harvest day 7 after allogeneic transplant. Mouse grafts combined 10^7 T-cell-depleted bone marrow cells with 10^6 splenic CD5+ T cells. Data came from immunoSEQ multiplex PCR; TCRdb stores just in-frame clones and leaves some out. The sample yields some 8,000 clones, 40% to 55% seen once. The sample comprised gut tissue. The receptors originated from a female BALB/c mouse given C57BL/6 T cells with graft-versus-host disease after an allogeneic hematopoietic cell transplant.

A note on this clone: Mouse gene names apply. The read ends 1 residue early relative to the CDR3; the germline J gene fills the gap. Different DNA sequences within this sample yield the same CDR3. The chain is built from TRBV26 and TRBJ2-7, with TRBD1 matching over 8 bases. The trim removed 6 bases at V and 4 bases at J, leaving 2 bases unmatched. The germline CDR1 and CDR2 sequences are KGHPV and FQNQEV (reference sequence). The length of the CDR3 is 12 residues. The CDR3 DNA, read in part, is TGTGCCAGCAGCCAGGGGGCGTATGAACAGTAC. Residues: CASSQGAYEQY. The whole CDR3 sequence is CASSQGAYEQYF.

This clone was counted a few times. Gene names refer to mouse genes. Sequencing ends 1 residue short of the CDR3 end; the germline J gene provides the rest. The chain carries TRBV15 and TRBJ2-7, with TRBD2 matching over 9 bases. Germline V gene lookup returns CDR1 SGHND and CDR2 FRSKSL. The CDR3 is made up of 13 amino acids. The V and J ends lost 5 bases and 3 bases, in that order; junction bases with no gene match: 2. CDR3 amino acids: CASSRTGVYEQYF. CDR3 bases read: TGTGCCAGCAGTCGGACTGGGGTCTATGAACAGTAC.

Worth noting for this clone: Gene labels here are mouse ones. With the read ending 1 residue before the CDR3 end, the germline J gene is used to fill in that end. V is TRBV19 and J is TRBJ2-7; TRBD2 agrees at 11 bases. CDR1 and CDR2 from the germline V gene are FNHDT and SITEND (reference sequence). This CDR3 is 14 amino acids long. V was pared by 4 bases and J by 4 bases, with 4 bases of the junction left unmatched. CDR3 amino acids: CASSSGTGGYEQYF. The DNA read from the CDR3 is TGTGCCAGCAGTTCCGGGACTGGGGGATATGAACAGTAC.

About this clone itself: Any gene name here is a mouse gene name. The DNA ends 1 residue before the CDR3 does, and the rest of the CDR3 is filled in from the germline J gene. The chain joins TRBV13-2 to TRBJ2-2, with TRBD2 matching 8 bases. From germline, CDR1 is NNHNN and CDR2 SYGAGS (reference sequence). The CDR3 has 17 amino acids. The V gene end was trimmed by 0 bases and the J gene end by 0 bases; junction bases not matched to a gene: 4. CDR3 residues: CASGDAGWGANTGQLYF. The part of the CDR3 DNA that was read is TGTGCCAGCGGTGATGCGGGCTGGGGGGCAAACACCGGGCAGCTCTAC.

As to this clone: Mouse germline and gene names are used. With the read ending 1 residue before the CDR3 end, the germline J gene is used to fill in that end. The rearrangement links TRBV31 to TRBJ2-4; D assignment may be TRBD1 or TRBD2 (5 bases each). The germline V and J ends were trimmed by 0 bases and 0 bases, with 7 bases remaining between them. The germline CDR1 and CDR2 sequences are GKSSPN and SITVG. CDR3 size: 14 residues. The CDR3 sequence: CAWSLGGSQNTLYF. The CDR3 bases that were read are TGTGCCTGGAGTCTCGGGGGTAGTCAAAACACCTTGTAC.

As to this clone: The listed genes are named as in mouse. The CDR3 end falls 1 residue outside the read, so it is completed with the germline J gene. The rearrangement uses TRBV26 and TRBJ2-5; 8 nucleotides match TRBD2. This CDR3 spans 16 amino acids. Germline CDR1 is KGHPV and CDR2 is FQNQEV (reference sequence). Germline trimming cut 0 bases from V and 0 bases from J; bases unmatched to any gene: 2. CDR3 bases read: TGTGCCAGCAGTCTGTCGACTGGGGTTAACCAAGACACCCAGTAC. It is translated as CASSLSTGVNQDTQY. The whole CDR3 region reads CASSLSTGVNQDTQYF.

Notes on this clone: The listed genes are named as in mouse. The sequenced fragment ends 1 residue before the CDR3 boundary, so the rest is inferred from the germline J gene. This rearrangement joins TRBV3 to TRBJ1-4; 7 nucleotides align to TRBD1. Germline V lookup: CDR1 SNHLY, CDR2 FYNGKV (reference sequence). The ends lost 2 bases at V and 4 bases at J; junction bases unmatched: 1. The CDR3 runs 14 residues. The CDR3 region is CASSLQGGNERLFF. The sequenced CDR3 bases are TGTGCCAGCAGCTTACAGGGGGGCAACGAAAGATTATTT.

To note about this clone: Gene names are the mouse ones. The sequence runs out 1 residue before the end of the CDR3; the remainder is reconstructed from the germline J gene. The gene calls are TRBV26 and TRBJ2-7; 8 bases match TRBD1. This CDR3 has 12 amino acids. In germline, CDR1 is KGHPV, CDR2 FQNQEV (reference sequence). After removal of 5 bases from V and 7 bases from J, the junction contained 4 bases not matched to a gene. The CDR3 bases that were read are TGTGCCAGCAGTTCAGGGGGCGGGGAACAGTAC. This sequence encodes CASSSGGGEQY. The complete CDR3 sequence is CASSSGGGEQYF.

In the case of this clone: These gene names are mouse names. Coverage ceases 1 residue before the CDR3 finishes, and the germline J gene fills in the end. The genes are TRBV19 and TRBJ1-5; D remains unclear. Trimming took off 6 bases at V and 1 base at J, with 14 bases between the two ends. Germline V CDR1 and CDR2: FNHDT, SITEND (reference sequence). The CDR3 loop spans 15 amino acids. The sequenced CDR3 bases are TGTGCCAGCACCCCCCTACACGGAAACAACCAGGCTCCGCTT. Translating it yields CASTPLHGNNQAPL. The whole CDR3 sequence is CASTPLHGNNQAPLF. Together with reference TRBV19 and TRBJ1-5, the CDR3 gives the full variable domain: GGIITQTPKFLIGQEGQKLTLKCQQNFNHDTMYWYRQDSGKGLRLIYYSITENDLQKGDLSEGYDASREKKSSFSLTVTSAQKNEMAVFLCASTPLHGNNQAPLFGEGTRLSVL.

This clone counts as medium-sized. The gene names here belong to mouse. The read is 1 residue too short to cover the CDR3 end, so that end is filled in from the germline J gene. The chain uses TRBV16 and TRBJ1-3; TRBD1 is a possible D gene (5 bases). Germline CDR1 SGHSA, CDR2 FRNQAP. This CDR3 comprises 14 residues. V lost 5 bases and J lost 0, with 8 bases in between. The CDR3 is CASSRQTSGNTLYF. CDR3 DNA, as far as it was read: TGTGCAAGCAGCCGACAGACTTCTGGAAATACGCTCTAT.

With regard to this clone: Mouse gene names and germline throughout. Partial CDR3 DNA: TGCTCCAGCAGTCCCACAGGGGTTCAAAACACCTTGTAC. Its translation: CSSSPTGVQNTLY. The CDR3, in full, reads CSSSPTGVQNTLYF. The rearrangement uses TRBV23 and TRBJ2-4; the listed D gene, TRBD1, was not tested against the DNA. The read comes to an end 1 residue before the CDR3 does, leaving the germline J gene to fill in the end. Germline lookup yields CDR1 KGHTA and CDR2 FQNQQP. The CDR3 is 14 residues long.

Judged by abundance, this clone is medium-sized. The genes and germline here are from mouse. From the germline J gene comes the end of the CDR3, since the read stops 1 residue before it. This sequence joins TRBV12-1 and TRBJ2-1; D possibly uses TRBD1 or TRBD2 (5 bases each). Germline-derived CDR1 and CDR2 are SGHSN and HYEKVE. With 0 bases removed from V and 3 bases from J, the gap between germline ends came to 8 bases. This CDR3 region has 14 residues. The CDR3 sequence: CASSLDGGYAEQFF. The sequenced part of the CDR3 DNA is TGTGCCAGCTCTCTCGACGGGGGCTATGCTGAGCAGTTC.

As regards this clone: The genes and germline here are from mouse. Read coverage stops 1 residue before the CDR3 terminus; the germline J gene supplies the remainder. The chain is built from TRBV19 and TRBJ2-7, with 12 bases lining up with TRBD2. Per germline, CDR1 FNHDT and CDR2 SITEND (reference sequence). This CDR3 is built from 14 residues. Unmatched junction bases numbered 5, after V lost 5 bases and J lost 5 bases. This CDR3 reads CASRRLGGQDEQYF. The sequenced CDR3 bases are TGTGCCAGCAGAAGACTGGGGGGGCAGGATGAACAGTAC.

Note on this clone: Mouse gene names and germline throughout. Read coverage stops 1 residue before the CDR3 terminus; the germline J gene supplies the remainder. This sequence joins TRBV3 and TRBJ2-4; TRBD2 agrees at 8 bases. In germline, CDR1 is SNHLY, CDR2 FYNGKV (reference sequence). J gave up 5 bases and V 6 bases, and 4 bases lay outside the gene matches. The CDR3 is made up of 13 amino acids. The CDR3 region is CASRLGGRNTLYF. CDR3 DNA (partial): TGTGCCAGCAGGCTGGGGGGCAGAAACACCTTGTAC.

Only a few counts were recorded for this clone. All gene names here are mouse names. The sequenced fragment ends 1 residue before the CDR3 boundary, so the rest is inferred from the germline J gene. The rearrangement links TRBV12-2 to TRBJ2-5; possible D gene TRBD2, 6 bases. Germline CDR1 is SGHLS and CDR2 is HYDKME. V was shortened by 9 bases and J by 5 bases, with 17 bases between the two germline ends. The CDR3 consists of 13 residues. CDR3 in amino acids: CAYSLGERDTQYF. The CDR3 bases that were read are TGTGCCTACTCTTTGGGGGAACGAGACACCCAGTAC.

Comment on this clone: Gene names and germline refer to mouse. The read falls 1 residue short of the CDR3 end, and the missing part is taken from the germline J gene. V and J are TRBV3 and TRBJ2-7; 9 nucleotides line up with TRBD2. V lost 2 bases to trimming and J lost 4 bases; unmatched junction nucleotides: 3. This CDR3 region has 14 residues. Germline-derived CDR1 and CDR2 are SNHLY and FYNGKV (reference sequence). Here the CDR3 reads CASSLTGGFYEQYF. The part of the CDR3 DNA that was read is TGTGCCAGCAGCTTAACTGGGGGGTTTTATGAACAGTAC.

By sample share, this clone is medium-sized. The gene symbols are mouse symbols. The observed sequence ends 1 residue before the CDR3 terminus, with the missing tail filled in from the germline J gene. The chain has TRBV26 and TRBJ2-7, with 9 bases fitting TRBD1. The CDR3 runs to 13 residues. The ends lost 4 bases at V and 4 bases at J; junction bases unmatched: 2. The germline V gene has CDR1 KGHPV and CDR2 FQNQEV (reference sequence). Partial CDR3 DNA: TGTGCCAGCAGTCCGGGACAGGGATATGAACAGTAC. It codes for CASSPGQGYEQY. In full, the CDR3 is CASSPGQGYEQYF.

As to this clone: Gene names refer to mouse genes. The CDR3 end lies 1 residue beyond the end of the read and is filled in from the germline J gene. V gene TRBV26 combines with J gene TRBJ2-7, with D tentatively TRBD2 (6 bases). The CDR3 runs 14 residues. Germline CDR1 reads KGHPV; CDR2 reads FQNQEV (reference sequence). Trimming stripped 2 bases from V and 0 bases from J, with 8 bases between. The CDR3: CASSLGGSSYEQYF. The covered CDR3 bases are TGTGCCAGCAGTCTGGGGGGGAGCTCCTATGAACAGTAC. Full variable domain (remainder filled in from reference TRBV26 and TRBJ2-7): NSKVIQTPRYLVKGQGQKAKMRCIPEKGHPVVFWYQQNKNNEFKFLINFQNQEVLQQIDMTEKRFSAECPSNSPCSLEIQSSEAGDSALYLCASSLGGSSYEQYFGPGTRLTVL.

In regard to this clone: The gene names given are mouse names. The read gets to within 1 residue of the CDR3 end, and the germline J gene fills in the rest. The chain carries TRBV2 and TRBJ1-6, with a possible D match to TRBD1 (5 bases). TRBJ1-6 is marked as an open reading frame, function uncertain. With 0 bases removed from V and 5 bases from J, the gap between germline ends came to 8 bases. The CDR3 runs to 15 residues. Germline assignment: CDR1 LGHNA and CDR2 YSYQKL. The CDR3 is CASSQDWTNNSPLYF. The DNA read from the CDR3 is TGTGCCAGCAGCCAAGATTGGACAAATAATTCGCCCCTCTAC.